The next 15 T cell receptor beta chains were all read from a single sample in a study of blood T cell repertoires in COVID-19. The repertoire was sequenced with immunoSEQ multiplex PCR; TCRdb's copy has only in-frame clones and lacks some. The table includes about 210,000 clones, about 86% detected once. Sequenced: peripheral blood. Source of these receptors: a woman in her 50s with acute or convalescent COVID-19.

This clone was detected only a few times. The genes are TRBV24-1 and TRBJ2-3; 9 bases align to TRBD2. CDR3 length equals 14 residues. From germline, CDR1 is KGHDR and CDR2 SFDVKD. V lost 3 bases and J lost 7; bases outside the gene matches: 4. CDR3 in amino acids: CATSDGAGGYTQYF. Written as DNA, the CDR3 is TGTGCCACCAGTGATGGTGCGGGAGGGTATACGCAGTATTTT.

The V gene is TRBV28, the J gene TRBJ2-7, with a tentative D call TRBD2 (7 bases). V lost 7 bases to trimming and J lost 2 bases, with 21 bases between them. Germline assignment: CDR1 MDHEN and CDR2 SYDVKM. CDR3 length: 16 amino acids. CDR3 sequence: CASITARGGGTYEQYF. The CDR3 bases are TGTGCCAGCATCACGGCCCGAGGGGGGGGAACCTACGAGCAGTACTTC.

The chain links TRBV29-1 to TRBJ1-3, with 10 bases lining up with TRBD1. There are 13 residues in the CDR3. Germline trimming cut 4 bases from V and 4 bases from J; bases unmatched to any gene: 1. Germline V CDR1 and CDR2: SQVTM, ANQGSEA. CDR3 in amino acids: CSVAGQGGNTIYF. Written as DNA, the CDR3 is TGCAGCGTTGCGGGACAGGGGGGAAACACCATATATTTT.

This clone was found a few times. The V gene is TRBV2, the J gene TRBJ1-2; 10 bases align to TRBD1. The V and J ends lost 3 bases and 4 bases, in that order; junction bases with no gene match: 11. Germline-derived CDR1 and CDR2 are SNHLY and FYNNEI. The CDR3 consists of 17 residues. The CDR3 spells CASSEITGQGEGYGYTF. The DNA of the CDR3 is TGTGCCAGCAGTGAGATTACCGGACAGGGGGAAGGCTATGGCTACACCTTC.

The rearrangement joins TRBV5-6 to TRBJ2-2; unclear D gene. The V and J ends lost 2 bases and 0 bases respectively, with 5 bases between them. Looked up from germline, CDR1 is SGHDT and CDR2 is YYEEEE. The CDR3 consists of 14 residues. The CDR3 bases are TGTGCCAGCAGCTTATCTACGAACACCGGGGAGCTGTTTTTT. Translating it yields CASSLSTNTGELFF.

The V gene is TRBV30, the J gene TRBJ2-3; 10 bases line up with TRBD2. Germline CDR1 GTSNPN, CDR2 SVGIG (reference sequence). Trimming at V came to 5 bases and at J to 2 bases, leaving 7 bases not matched to a gene. The CDR3 has 15 residues. The CDR3 nucleotides are TGTGCCTGGGGCAGAGGACTAGCGGCCACAGATACGCAGTATTTT. Protein sequence: CAWGRGLAATDTQYF.

The chain couples TRBV27 to TRBJ2-7; TRBD2 aligns across 8 bases. CDR1 is MNHEY, CDR2 SMNVEV, per germline (reference sequence). After removal of 6 bases from V and 0 bases from J, the junction contained 4 bases not matched to a gene. The CDR3 runs 14 residues. CDR3 bases: TGTGCCAGCAGGCGGACTAGCTTCTCCTACGAGCAGTACTTC. This sequence encodes CASRRTSFSYEQYF.

The CDR3 sequence is CASSYRGTNVLTF. CDR3 in DNA: TGTGCCAGCAGTTACCGGGGTACCAACGTCCTGACTTTC. The V gene is TRBV6-5, the J gene TRBJ2-6; tentatively, D is TRBD2 (5 bases). Trimming left V 2 bases short and J 8 bases short, with 7 bases between. Germline-derived CDR1 and CDR2 are MNHEY and SVGAGI. CDR3 size: 13 residues.

The chain links TRBV11-3 to TRBJ2-1; maybe TRBD2 (6 bases). The CDR3 extends over 17 amino acids. Deletions cut 1 base from V and 2 bases from J, with 15 bases between. CDR1 and CDR2 (germline): SGHNT, YENEEA. DNA for the CDR3: TGTGCCAGCAGCTTAGGAGATGGGGAGGACGCCTACAATGAGCAGTTCTTC. Residues: CASSLGDGEDAYNEQFF.

Written as DNA, the CDR3 is TGTGCCAGCCGACTCGTCTCTGGAAACACCATATATTTT. Its protein is CASRLVSGNTIYF. The rearrangement links TRBV18 to TRBJ1-3; D unresolved. Germline CDR1 KGHSH, CDR2 LQKENI. The germline V and J ends were trimmed by 8 bases and 0 bases, with 8 bases remaining between them. CDR3 length: 13 amino acids.

DNA for the CDR3: TGTGCCAGCAGCCAAATCCTAGCGGGAGGGCCGGCGTTCTTC. Its protein product is CASSQILAGGPAFF. This chain links TRBV4-2 with TRBJ2-1, with TRBD2 identical over 12 bases. This CDR3 has 14 amino acids. Germline values: CDR1 LGHNA, CDR2 YNFKEQ. J was trimmed by 15 bases and V by 2 bases; bases with no gene match: 8.

This clone has more than one count but fewer than ten. The genes are TRBV5-5 and TRBJ1-2, with D perhaps matching TRBD1 (6 bases). The V and J ends lost 7 bases and 7 bases respectively, with 20 bases between them. CDR3 length: 14 amino acids. Germline V lookup: CDR1 SGHKS, CDR2 YYEKEE (reference sequence). CDR3 sequence: CASLGLTGTTGYTF. Here the CDR3 DNA reads TGTGCCAGCCTAGGTCTTACCGGGACAACTGGCTACACCTTC.

The chain combines TRBV30 with TRBJ1-1; 7 bases are a match to TRBD1. With V trimmed by 3 bases and J by 1 base, 8 bases remained unmatched. Germline CDR1 is GTSNPN and CDR2 is SVGIG (reference sequence). This CDR3 has 15 amino acids. CDR3 amino acids: CAWSKGGLRNTEAFF. CDR3 coding DNA: TGTGCCTGGAGCAAAGGGGGCCTGAGGAACACTGAAGCTTTCTTT.

This chain joins TRBV11-3 and TRBJ2-3; no clear D. The CDR3 is 12 residues long. V was cut by 6 bases and J by 6 bases, with 10 bases left in between. The germline CDR1 and CDR2 sequences are SGHNT and YENEEA. Written as DNA, the CDR3 is TGTGCCAGCAGTACGAGGCTGGATACGCAGTATTTT. Translation: CASSTRLDTQYF.

The J gene is TRBJ2-3, the V gene TRBV6-6; tentative D call: TRBD2 (6 bases). Germline V CDR1 and CDR2: MNHNY, SVGAGI (reference sequence). The CDR3 covers 15 residues. The V end lost 2 bases, the J end lost 1 base, and 10 bases lay between the germline ends. The CDR3 nucleotides are TGTGCCAGCAGTTACGTTGGGGAGGGCACAGATACGCAGTATTTT. Protein sequence: CASSYVGEGTDTQYF.